These 21 T cell receptor beta chains share one sample of origin, sequenced in a study of siplizumab effects on memory and regulatory T cells (dated by TCRdb to between 2019 and 2020). The library relied on the immunoSEQ multiplex PCR assay. The clones in this table, taken by TCRdb from immuneACCESS, are in-frame only. Not every clone is retained; where verified, under half of the shortfall comes from an unresolved V gene, and the cause of the rest is unknown. The sample profile shows about 87,000 clones; around 90% of them were found once. Clones ranked in the top ten supply around 1.4% of the sample. What was sequenced was Tregs sorted from blood. The source of these receptors is a human donor in good health.

This sequence joins TRBV6-1 and TRBJ1-2; D call uncertain. Germline CDR1 is MNHNS and CDR2 is SASEGT. V was clipped by 7 bases and J by 4 bases, with 10 bases between them. CDR3 length equals 12 residues. As DNA, the CDR3 is TGTGCCAGCACCCCCTTGTTCTATGGCTACACCTTC. Its translation: CASTPLFYGYTF.

The rearrangement uses TRBV5-1 and TRBJ1-6; a weak D match, TRBD1 (5 bases). With 5 bases removed from V and 8 bases from J, the gap between germline ends came to 14 bases. Germline V gene sequence: CDR1 SGHRS, CDR2 YFSETQ. The CDR3 covers 14 residues. This CDR3 is CASRYGALYSPLHF. CDR3 coding DNA: TGCGCCAGCAGGTACGGGGCCTTATATTCACCCCTCCACTTT.

The V gene is TRBV9, the J gene TRBJ1-6; a weak D match, TRBD1 (5 bases). This CDR3 has 18 residues. Germline-derived CDR1 and CDR2 are SGDLS and YYNGEE. V was pared by 3 bases and J by 0 bases, with 16 bases between. As DNA, the CDR3 is TGTGCCAGCAGCGCACAGGACCGATCCAGCTCCTATAATTCACCCCTCCACTTT. This encodes CASSAQDRSSSYNSPLHF.

The chain joins TRBV9 to TRBJ2-2, with TRBD1 matching 9 bases. The V and J ends lost 4 bases and 7 bases, in that order; junction bases with no gene match: 8. Germline V gene data show CDR1 as SGDLS and CDR2 as YYNGEE. CDR3 length: 15 amino acids. The CDR3 protein is CASSLRTGEGGELFF. The CDR3 DNA follows: TGTGCCAGCAGCCTCCGGACAGGGGAAGGCGGGGAGCTGTTTTTT.

The sample holds one count of this clone. The CDR3 DNA sequence: TGTGCCAGCAGTTGGGGAGGGGGCCTAAGAAACACCATATATTTT. Translated, it gives CASSWGGGLRNTIYF. The V gene is TRBV28, the J gene TRBJ1-3; 7 bases are shared with TRBD1. The CDR3 has 15 residues. Trimming took 4 bases from V and 5 from J; bases not matched to a gene: 8. CDR1 MDHEN and CDR2 SYDVKM come from the germline V gene.

The chain combines TRBV7-9 with TRBJ2-2, with D tentatively TRBD2 (6 bases). The CDR3 is 15 amino acids. Looked up from germline, CDR1 is SEHNR and CDR2 is FQNEAQ (reference sequence). V was shortened by 4 bases and J by 1 base, with 10 bases between the two germline ends. The DNA of the CDR3 is TGTGCCAGCAGCTCATCGGGGGTGAACACCGGGGAGCTGTTTTTT. It encodes CASSSSGVNTGELFF.

The J gene is TRBJ1-6, the V gene TRBV11-1; TRBD1 aligns across 7 bases. The CDR3 contains 18 residues. Germline CDR1 reads SGHAT; CDR2 reads FQDESV (reference sequence). The V segment lost 6 bases and the J segment 1 base; nucleotides outside the gene matches: 12. CDR3 in DNA: TGTGCCAGCAGTTACAGCTTCAGGGGGACGTCCTATAATTCACCCCTCCACTTT. Its translation is CASSYSFRGTSYNSPLHF.

The chain has TRBV5-1 and TRBJ2-7; no clear D gene. V was shortened by 4 bases and J by 11 bases, with 13 bases between the two germline ends. In germline, CDR1 is SGHRS, CDR2 YFSETQ. This CDR3 region has 11 residues. The CDR3: CASSDGQSEYF. CDR3 DNA sequence: TGCGCCAGCAGCGACGGTCAATCGGAGTACTTC.

The rearrangement uses TRBV7-9 and TRBJ2-5, with D unresolved. Germline V CDR1 and CDR2: SEHNR, FQNEAQ (reference sequence). The V gene lost 8 bases and the J gene lost 6 bases, with 16 bases spanning the gap. CDR3 size: 13 residues. The CDR3 loop is CASGYRSNKTQYF. In nucleotides, the CDR3 is TGTGCCAGCGGGTACCGGTCCAACAAGACCCAGTACTTC. The whole variable domain, filled in from reference TRBV7-9 and TRBJ2-5, reads DTGVSQNPRHKITKRGQNVTFRCDPISEHNRLYWYRQTLGQGPEFLTYFQNEAQLEKSRLLSDRFSAERPKGSFSTLEIQRTEQGDSAMYLCASGYRSNKTQYFGPGTRLLVL.

The chain has TRBV5-1 and TRBJ1-4; the D gene is possibly TRBD1 (6 bases). The germline V gene encodes CDR1 SGHRS and CDR2 YFSETQ. The length of the CDR3 is 16 residues. V shed 0 bases and J shed 4 bases, with 13 bases lying between them. The CDR3 sequence: CASSLGMTGVNEKLFF. CDR3 coding DNA: TGCGCCAGCAGCTTGGGGATGACAGGCGTTAATGAAAAACTGTTTTTT.

The chain has TRBV10-3 and TRBJ2-1; D ambiguous. Germline V gene lookup returns CDR1 ENHRY and CDR2 SYGVKD. The CDR3 spans 12 residues. V was trimmed by 6 bases and J by 6 bases, leaving 9 bases between them. CDR3 sequence (DNA): TGTGCCATCAGGGAGACTTTCAATGAGCAGTTCTTC. Its translation: CAIRETFNEQFF.

This clone appeared a few times. The gene calls are TRBV5-6 and TRBJ1-2, with unresolved D. V lost 6 bases and J lost 4, with 13 bases in between. CDR3 length: 13 residues. The germline gives CDR1 SGHDT, CDR2 YYEEEE. CDR3 nucleotide sequence: TGTGCCAGCACCTTAGGGCTGGGCTATGGCTACACCTTC. Translated, it gives CASTLGLGYGYTF.

V gene TRBV9 combines with J gene TRBJ2-7, with D possibly matching TRBD1 (6 bases). CDR3 size: 16 residues. The V and J ends lost 3 bases and 3 bases respectively, with 19 bases between them. Germline CDR1 and CDR2: SGDLS and YYNGEE. This CDR3 is CASSEGQQGPLYEQYF. The CDR3 region has the DNA TGTGCCAGCAGCGAGGGCCAACAGGGTCCACTCTACGAGCAGTACTTC.

This clone is termed medium-sized. The J gene is TRBJ2-3, the V gene TRBV5-4; 8 nucleotides line up with TRBD2. The germline V gene has CDR1 SGHNT and CDR2 YYREEE (reference sequence). V shed 4 bases, J shed 5 bases, and the junction held 6 bases outside the gene matches. The CDR3 is 14 residues long. CDR3 nucleotide sequence: TGTGCCAGCAGCCCGGGACTAGGGAAAGATACGCAGTATTTT. Its translation: CASSPGLGKDTQYF.

V usage is TRBV5-6 and J usage is TRBJ1-1, with TRBD1 as a possible D gene (5 bases). The germline gives CDR1 SGHDT, CDR2 YYEEEE. This CDR3 contains 15 residues. Trimming removed 4 bases at V and 4 bases at J, with 17 bases between. The CDR3 is CASSQEWGQGTEAFF. The CDR3, as DNA: TGTGCCAGCAGCCAGGAGTGGGGCCAGGGCACTGAAGCTTTCTTT.

This sequence joins TRBV6-6 and TRBJ2-3; D remains unclear. This CDR3 is built from 14 residues. CDR1 and CDR2 from the germline V gene are MNHNY and SVGAGI (reference sequence). The V end lost 1 base, the J end lost 1 base, and 6 bases lay between the germline ends. CDR3 residues: CASSYYEGTDTQYF. CDR3 coding DNA: TGTGCCAGCAGTTACTATGAGGGCACAGATACGCAGTATTTT.

This chain joins TRBV7-9 and TRBJ1-1; D perhaps matches TRBD1 (6 bases). Trimming removed 1 base at V and 4 bases at J, with 22 bases between. Germline V gives CDR1 SEHNR, CDR2 FQNEAQ (reference sequence). This CDR3 is 18 amino acids long. The CDR3 loop is CASSLEPRGWYIGTEAFF. The CDR3 DNA reads as TGTGCCAGCAGCTTAGAGCCCAGGGGTTGGTATATTGGCACTGAAGCTTTCTTT.

This chain links TRBV7-3 with TRBJ2-3; D is unclear. Germline V gene lookup returns CDR1 SGHTA and CDR2 FQGTGA. The CDR3 has 15 amino acids. Trimming shortened V by 0 bases and J by 2 bases, and 9 bases separated the two germline ends. In nucleotides, the CDR3 is TGTGCCAGCAGCTTAACGTTAAGCTACACAGATACGCAGTATTTT. Protein sequence: CASSLTLSYTDTQYF.

The chain uses TRBV21-1 and TRBJ1-6; the table assigns TRBD1, which was not confirmed against the DNA. TRBV21-1 has pseudogene status. The CDR3 consists of 15 residues. In DNA form, the CDR3 reads TGTGCCAGCAGCGGACAGAACGTCTATAATTCACCCCTCCACTTT. It translates to CASSGQNVYNSPLHF.

Relative to its sample, this clone is medium-sized (0.01 to 0.1%). The chain has TRBV2 and TRBJ2-4; D gene uncertain. This CDR3 contains 13 residues. Germline-derived CDR1 and CDR2 are SNHLY and FYNNEI. CDR3 DNA sequence: TGTGCGCGAATCCGGCTGCCGGAAAACATTCAGTACTTC. Translation gives CARIRLPENIQYF.

This clone turned up a few times. The chain has TRBV28 and TRBJ1-5; possible D gene TRBD1, 5 bases. The CDR3 spans 14 residues. Germline values: CDR1 MDHEN, CDR2 SYDVKM. V lost 8 bases and J 9 bases, leaving 20 bases between the germline ends. CDR3 protein: CASGRALGLSPQHF. In DNA, the CDR3 is TGTGCCAGCGGGCGGGCCCTGGGGCTATCGCCCCAGCATTTT.